This T cell receptor beta chain was identified in a study of neoadjuvant anti-PD-1 for oral cavity cancer (dated by TCRdb to the early 2020s). Background on the whole study: Patients mostly received three to four biweekly doses of nivolumab at 3 mg/kg before curative-intent surgical resection. A fourth nivolumab dose was given around day 43 to patients without progression, and definitive surgical resection was performed in those patients on days 50-56. Responders were defined as patients with complete response, partial response or stable disease by RECIST 1.1; non-responders were defined as patients with progression. An approximately 32% response rate was observed in the parent correlative cohort, in which 12 patients were included. What the study reported, not specific to this receptor: Higher pretreatment blood Treg/Th17 ratios correlated with both higher pretreatment blood TCRbeta clonality and lower post-treatment tumor TCRbeta clonality. Within PBMCs, T cell clonality (Gini index) was significantly higher in non-responders than responders after neoadjuvant nivolumab. Only a few patients per response group were included in the TCR analyses, and larger cohorts for validation were called for by the authors.

This clone was seen a few times. Its antigen is still unknown. Base qualities were left out, and no much larger clone turns up one base away. For deep sequencing of PBMC libraries, mostly approximately 460 ng of input genomic DNA was used, and six replicates were run per sample. The immunoSEQ hsTCRbeta kit was used to prepare TCRbeta libraries, following the manufacturer's instructions. An Illumina NovaSeq 6000 S4 flow cell was used to sequence the final libraries, which had first been combined to 3 nM. The authors' analysis ran thus. The immunoSEQ Analyzer was used for raw data preprocessing and quality control. The analysis was restricted to productive rearrangements, with each unique CDR3 amino acid sequence defining a clonotype. Repertoire clonality was estimated as the Gini-Simpson index, computed with the R package tcR. Student's t test was used to compare Gini indices, while Pearson correlation assessed associations with tumor size change. TCRdb mirrors the immuneACCESS table, restricted to in-frame sequences. Some clones are absent from its copies; in checked studies, under half trace to an unresolved V gene, and the reason for the others is unknown. V and J calls and clone size are those listed in that table; D and trimming were worked out from the DNA. This sample lists over 6,000 clones; around 57% were detected once. The ten largest make up roughly 3.2% of the sample.

The time point label for this specimen denotes: after neoadjuvant nivolumab, at surgical resection. None of the patients had received prior systemic or radiation treatment, and all were newly diagnosed with stage II-IVA oral cavity squamous cell carcinoma. The cohort was made up of patients with locally advanced, HPV-negative oral cavity squamous cell carcinoma. Peripheral blood mononuclear cells were analyzed directly and were not maintained or expanded in culture. The samples were obtained from a longitudinal correlative study of a single-arm phase II trial testing neoadjuvant nivolumab in oral cavity squamous cell carcinoma. Genomic DNA-based TCRbeta sequencing was performed on subject-matched pre- and post-treatment PBMCs and tumors from three responders and three non-responders. Peripheral blood mononuclear cells were collected before nivolumab treatment and again after treatment, at the time of surgery. The Maxwell RSC DNA from Cells kit was used to isolate genomic DNA from PBMCs.

From the cysteine up to the phenylalanine, the CDR3 has a length of 16 residues. The retained sequence is limited to the CDR3, 48 bases, with the frame set at the first base. The junction shows trimming of 1 base on V and 2 bases on J, and the gene matches do not reach 5 bases of it. CDR1 is given as SNHLY and CDR2 as FYNNEI, both from the germline V gene. The chain couples TRBV2 to TRBJ2-7, with 10 bases aligning to TRBD1. The TCR comes from a person between 40 and 79 years old with oral cavity squamous cell carcinoma. The sample in question was PBMCs, obtained after nivolumab (anti-PD-1) treatment. The CDR3 protein sequence reads: CASSEGDRGLTYEQYF. The nucleotide sequence reads as follows: TGTGCCAGCAGTGAAGGCGACAGGGGGCTAACCTACGAGCAGTACTTC.